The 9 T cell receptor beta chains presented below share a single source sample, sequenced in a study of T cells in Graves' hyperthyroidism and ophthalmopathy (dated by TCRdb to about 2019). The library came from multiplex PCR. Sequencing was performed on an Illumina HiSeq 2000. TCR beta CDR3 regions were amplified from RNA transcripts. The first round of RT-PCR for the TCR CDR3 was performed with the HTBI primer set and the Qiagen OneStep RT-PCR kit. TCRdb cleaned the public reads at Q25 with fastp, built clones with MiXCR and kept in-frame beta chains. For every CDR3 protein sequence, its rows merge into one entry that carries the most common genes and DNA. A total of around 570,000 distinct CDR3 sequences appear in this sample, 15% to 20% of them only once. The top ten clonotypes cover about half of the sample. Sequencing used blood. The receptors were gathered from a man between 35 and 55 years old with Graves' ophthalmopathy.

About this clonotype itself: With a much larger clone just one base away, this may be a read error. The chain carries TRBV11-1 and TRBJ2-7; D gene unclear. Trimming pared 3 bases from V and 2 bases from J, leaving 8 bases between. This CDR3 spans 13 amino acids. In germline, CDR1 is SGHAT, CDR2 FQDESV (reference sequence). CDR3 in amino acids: CASSFQRTYEQYF. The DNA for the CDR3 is TGTGCCAGCAGCTTTCAAAGAACCTACGAGCAGTACTTC.

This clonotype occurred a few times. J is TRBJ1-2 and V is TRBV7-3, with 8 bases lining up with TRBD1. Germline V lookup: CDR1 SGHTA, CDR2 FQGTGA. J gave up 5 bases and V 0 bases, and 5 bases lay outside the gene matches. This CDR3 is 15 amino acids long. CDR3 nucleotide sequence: TGTGCCAGCAGCTTAACTGCGACAGGGGTATATGGCTACACCTTC. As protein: CASSLTATGVYGYTF.

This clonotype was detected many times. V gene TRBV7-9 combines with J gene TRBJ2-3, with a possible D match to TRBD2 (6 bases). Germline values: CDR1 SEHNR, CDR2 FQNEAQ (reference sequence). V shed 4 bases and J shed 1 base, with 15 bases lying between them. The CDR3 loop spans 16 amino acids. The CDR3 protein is CASSSDLATRTDTQYF. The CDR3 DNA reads TGTGCCAGCAGCTCAGACCTAGCGACACGCACAGATACGCAGTATTTT.

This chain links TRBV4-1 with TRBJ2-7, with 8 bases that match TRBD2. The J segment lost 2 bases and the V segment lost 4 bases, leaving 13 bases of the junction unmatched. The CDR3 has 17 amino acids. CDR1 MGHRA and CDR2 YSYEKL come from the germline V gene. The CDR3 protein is CASSPVGLVRLTYEQYF. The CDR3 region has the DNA TGCGCCAGCAGCCCCGTGGGACTAGTGCGGTTAACCTACGAGCAGTACTTC.

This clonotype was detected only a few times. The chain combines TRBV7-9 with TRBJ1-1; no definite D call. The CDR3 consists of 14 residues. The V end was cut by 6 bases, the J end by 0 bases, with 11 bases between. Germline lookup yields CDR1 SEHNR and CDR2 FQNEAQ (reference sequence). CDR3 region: CASRLSGMNTEAFF. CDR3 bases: TGTGCCAGCAGACTTTCCGGAATGAACACTGAAGCTTTCTTT.

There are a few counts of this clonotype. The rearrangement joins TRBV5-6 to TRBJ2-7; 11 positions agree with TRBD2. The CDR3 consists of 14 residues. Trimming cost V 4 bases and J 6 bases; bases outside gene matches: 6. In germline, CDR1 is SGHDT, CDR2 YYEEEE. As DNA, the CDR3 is TGTGCCAGCAGCATTAGCGGGGGGGCAGTCGAGCAGTACTTC. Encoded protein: CASSISGGAVEQYF.

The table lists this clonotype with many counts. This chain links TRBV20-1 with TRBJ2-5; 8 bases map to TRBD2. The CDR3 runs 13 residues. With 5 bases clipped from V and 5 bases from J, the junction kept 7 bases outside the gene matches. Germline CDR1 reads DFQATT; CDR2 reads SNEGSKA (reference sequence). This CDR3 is CSAPGGPGETQYF. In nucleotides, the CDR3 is TGCAGTGCTCCGGGAGGGCCTGGGGAGACCCAGTACTTC.

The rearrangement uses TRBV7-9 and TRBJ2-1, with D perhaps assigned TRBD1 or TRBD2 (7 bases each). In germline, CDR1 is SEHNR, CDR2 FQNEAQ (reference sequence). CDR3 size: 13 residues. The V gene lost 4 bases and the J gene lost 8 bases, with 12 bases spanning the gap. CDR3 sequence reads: CASSSGGADEQFF. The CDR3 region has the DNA TGTGCCAGCAGCTCAGGGGGGGCCGATGAGCAGTTCTTC.

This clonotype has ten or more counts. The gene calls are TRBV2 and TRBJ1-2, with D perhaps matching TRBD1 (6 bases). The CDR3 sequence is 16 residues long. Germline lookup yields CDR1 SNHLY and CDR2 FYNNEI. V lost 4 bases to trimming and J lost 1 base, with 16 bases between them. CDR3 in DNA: TGTGCCAGCAGTGGTCCGACAGGACCTAGTAACTATGGCTACACCTTC. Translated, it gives CASSGPTGPSNYGYTF.